The entry below gives a single TCR beta chain sequence along with its context. The target of this receptor is not known. No much larger clonotype is one base removed from it; base qualities were not supplied. The immunoSEQ Assay, a bias-controlled multiplex PCR, was used to amplify TCRbeta CDR3 regions from genomic DNA. In the authors' own workflow: Nucleated cell counts per sample were estimated from amplification of reference gene primers within the assay. To quantify the absolute abundance of each unique TCRbeta CDR3 rearrangement, sequence reads were collapsed and filtered. For each sample, productive Simpson clonality was calculated by taking the square root of Simpson's diversity index across productive rearrangements. TCRdb provides this immuneACCESS table in a form limited to in-frame rearrangements. Some clones are lacking; in checked studies, under half of them reflect an unresolved V gene, and why the rest are absent is not known. The DNA gave D and trimming, while V, J and clone size come from that table. Present in this sample are around 380,000 clones, more than 70% of which were seen just once. Jointly, the top ten make up approximately 1.2% of the sample.

Enrolling through a virtual design, the prospective study's participants ranged in age from roughly 18 to 95 years and lived across roughly 23 United States geographic areas. To assign participants to cohorts, the prospective study relied on clinical history that participants themselves reported in a screening survey and a study questionnaire. Recovered participants in ImmuneRACE Cohort 3 were defined by two consecutive negative NP/OP PCR tests, clearance by a healthcare professional, or resolution of symptoms. Mobile phlebotomists in the prospective study collected whole blood, serum and a nasopharyngeal or oropharyngeal swab from every participant. Participants in the prospective study had the option to provide additional blood draws and questionnaires over an approximately 2-month period. Before DNA extraction, prospective study blood samples were shipped either frozen or at room temperature.

This specimen belongs to a study of blood T cell repertoires in COVID-19 (dated by TCRdb to about 2020). Regarding the complete study: Collaborator samples came from the United States, Italy and Spain and covered acute and convalescent phases of COVID-19. Samples were obtained from the ongoing ImmuneRACE study (first 160 participants) and from roughly 1,300 subjects provided by 6 global collaborators. The sample metadata nearly always contained a de-identified subject ID, COVID-19 status, age in years and sex. The prospective study material was composed of cDNA or gDNA derived from T cells, B-cell-depleted T cells, or PBMCs. The repertoires were made available in a free public database intended to serve as a resource for research on the immune response to SARS-CoV-2. Subjects who had been exposed to COVID-19, were actively infected with it, or had recovered from it provided the deeply sampled blood TCRbeta repertoires that made up the dataset. HLA class I and class II types, where available, came from metadata supplied by the sample provider rather than from assay-based typing.

Overall study outcomes, separate from this receptor: Clinical and demographic metadata were provided uncurated, with the amount varying by source and participant.

The V end loses 2 bases and the J end loses 3 bases, and a stretch of 13 bases separates them. The CDR3 starts with the cysteine, ends with the phenylalanine, and has 15 residues. CDR3 DNA is the only sequence kept; it has 45 bases, read in frame from the first base. CDR1 LNHDA and CDR2 SQIVND are derived from the germline V gene (reference sequence). The V and J segments used are TRBV19 and TRBJ1-2; a weak D assignment points to TRBD1 (6 bases agree). The TCR sequence derives from a man aged 25 to 40 who had recovered from COVID-19. The material sequenced was PBMCs or T cells enriched from blood (not recorded which). The CDR3 reads as follows: CASSITQGSYYGYTF. The DNA sequence follows: TGTGCCAGTAGTATAACCCAGGGGAGTTACTATGGCTACACCTTC.